These 9 T cell receptor beta chains originate from one sample sequenced in a study of blood T cells in healthy people across ages. The use of a sample-barcoded 5' primer and a J-beta primer mix characterized a second PCR of roughly 6 to 11 cycles. TCRdb re-called the 5' RACE reads with MiXCR, one entry per CDR3 protein. The table includes some 290,000 distinct CDR3 sequences, about 25% detected once. Sequencing input: blood. The receptor set was obtained from a woman in her 70s in good health.

The chain has TRBV14 and TRBJ2-5; 7 nucleotides align to TRBD1. Looked up from germline, CDR1 is SGHDN and CDR2 is FVKESK. The CDR3 extends over 16 amino acids. The V gene end was trimmed by 3 bases and the J gene end by 5 bases; junction bases not matched to a gene: 12. The CDR3 reads CASSQVFKGARETQYF. DNA of the CDR3: TGTGCCAGCAGCCAGGTCTTCAAGGGGGCGCGGGAGACCCAGTACTTC.

The rearrangement links TRBV14 to TRBJ2-5, with 12 bases that match TRBD2. V gave up 4 bases and J gave up 7 bases; unmatched junction bases: 4. The CDR3 covers 14 residues. CDR1 and CDR2 from the germline V gene are SGHDN and FVKESK. CDR3 bases: TGTGCCAGCAGCCGGACTAGCGGGATAAGGACCCAGTACTTC. Translating it yields CASSRTSGIRTQYF.

This chain uses TRBV29-1 with TRBJ2-1, with D tentatively TRBD2 (5 bases). Germline loops: CDR1 SQVTM, CDR2 ANQGSEA. With 1 base removed from V and 8 bases from J, the gap between germline ends came to 15 bases. The CDR3 sequence is 14 residues long. The CDR3 DNA is TGCAGCGTTGAAGCGGGAATCGGGCCTCATGAGCAGTTCTTC. The encoded protein is CSVEAGIGPHEQFF.

V gene TRBV4-1 combines with J gene TRBJ2-2; D is tentatively TRBD1 or TRBD2 (7 bases each). The CDR3 is 20 amino acids. Per the germline V gene, CDR1 is MGHRA and CDR2 is YSYEKL. Deletions cut 1 base from V and 5 bases from J, with 26 bases between. CDR3 in amino acids: CASSQVGGPSPSGRTGELFF. The CDR3 nucleotides read TGCGCCAGCAGCCAAGTAGGGGGCCCCTCTCCTAGCGGTCGAACCGGGGAGCTGTTTTTT.

This clonotype was found a few times. The V gene is TRBV5-6, the J gene TRBJ2-5; possible D gene TRBD1, 6 bases. The V end was cut by 2 bases, the J end by 5 bases, with 13 bases between. Germline V CDR1 and CDR2: SGHDT, YYEEEE. The CDR3 runs 14 residues. This CDR3 is CASSLQGALETQYF. The CDR3 DNA reads TGTGCCAGCAGCTTACAGGGAGCGTTGGAGACCCAGTACTTC.

The chain employs TRBV18 and TRBJ2-5; the D is unclear. The length of the CDR3 is 14 residues. The V gene's germline CDR1 is KGHSH and CDR2 LQKENI. V was shortened by 2 bases and J by 5 bases, with 12 bases between the two germline ends. The CDR3: CASSPSPALETQYF. The DNA of the CDR3 is TGTGCCAGCTCACCATCGCCAGCGTTGGAGACCCAGTACTTC.

V and J are TRBV7-8 and TRBJ2-7; the D is unclear. This CDR3 has 14 residues. The germline CDR1 and CDR2 sequences are SGHVS and FQNEAQ. V was cut by 3 bases and J by 9 bases, with 18 bases left in between. CDR3 in amino acids: CASSFSQPFGAQYF. The CDR3 DNA is TGTGCCAGCAGCTTTAGTCAGCCATTCGGCGCGCAGTACTTC. The full variable domain, its missing parts supplied by reference TRBV7-8 and TRBJ2-7, is GAGVSQSPRYKVAKRGQDVALRCDPISGHVSLFWYQQALGQGPEFLTYFQNEAQLDKSGLPSDRFFAERPEGSVSTLKIQRTQQEDSAVYLCASSFSQPFGAQYFGPGTRLTVT.

The V call is TRBV24-1, the J call TRBJ2-1; 7 bases align to TRBD1. The germline CDR1 and CDR2 sequences are KGHDR and SFDVKD. The CDR3 spans 15 residues. V shed 7 bases, J shed 4 bases, and the junction held 9 bases outside the gene matches. The CDR3 nucleotides read TGTGCCACCAGCTTTCGTGTGGGACAGTACAATGAGCAGTTCTTC. The encoded protein is CATSFRVGQYNEQFF.

The chain is built from TRBV6-2 or TRBV6-3 and TRBJ1-5; D uncertain. Germline CDR1 reads MNHEY; CDR2 reads SVGEGT. This CDR3 is built from 13 residues. The V and J ends lost 2 bases and 5 bases respectively, with 7 bases between them. The CDR3 reads CASSYRGDQPQHF. As DNA, the CDR3 is TGTGCCAGCAGTTACCGCGGTGATCAGCCCCAGCATTTT.